This T cell receptor beta chain comes out of a study of cytotoxic CD8 clonotypes in ibrutinib-treated CLL. For the study at large: Specimens for response were gathered following a median roughly eleven months of therapy, spanning 6 to 36. Study-wide results and caveats: T-cell clonality at baseline went above that of age-matched healthy donors and rose and fell with circulating CD8+ T-cell counts.

Germline V CDR1 and CDR2: SGHDT, YYEEEE. This CDR3 has 16 residues. Investigators sourced around 2 micrograms of genomic DNA from cryopreserved PBMCs for TCR beta libraries. As for this clone: Its antigen is unidentified. At one of its ends the junction is not consistent with the germline gene, which may arise from a read error.

Sequenced by immunoSEQ multiplex PCR; TCRdb stores in-frame clones only, minus some. This table has 80,000 to 95,000 clones, roughly 77% appearing once. Sample: PBMCs, taken after 12 months of ibrutinib treatment. The TCR comes from a human donor with chronic lymphocytic leukemia. The V call is TRBV5-6, the J call TRBJ2-3; tentative D call: TRBD1 (5 bases). For the CDR3, the DNA is TGTGACAGCAGCTTCTGGGGCAGCCCCCCACAGGATACGCAGTATTTT. Translation: CDSSFWGSPPQDTQYF.